This TCR beta chain was captured in a study of T cell changes during pregnancy in multiple sclerosis. TCRdb's table, derived via immunoSEQ multiplex PCR, lists solely in-frame clones and lacks some. The sample consists of about 93,000 clones, 91% of them appearing once. With V trimmed by 1 base and J by 6 bases, 7 bases remained unmatched. This CDR3 comprises 16 residues. Germline CDR1 SGHVS, CDR2 FNYEAQ. Source: peripheral blood, taken after pregnancy. The clonotype originates from a female donor in good health, enrolled as a control in a pregnancy study. The chain recombines TRBV7-6 with TRBJ2-1; TRBD2 matches at 9 bases. The CDR3 DNA reads TGTGCCAGCAGCTTAGGGCAAGCGGGGGGACCCAATGAGCAGTTCTTC. This encodes CASSLGQAGGPNEQFF. Drawing the rest from reference TRBV7-6 and TRBJ2-1, the complete variable domain is GAGVSQSPRYKVTKRGQDVALRCDPISGHVSLYWYRQALGQGPEFLTYFNYEAQQDKSGLPNDRFSAERPEGSISTLTIQRTEQRDSAMYRCASSLGQAGGPNEQFFGPGTRLTVL.